Reported below is one T cell receptor beta chain. The data derive from a study of CD8 T cells in Susac syndrome. The CDR3 loop spans 16 amino acids. V was clipped by 0 bases and J by 2 bases, with 12 bases between them. From germline, CDR1 is MGHDK and CDR2 SYGVNS. The authors reverse transcribed roughly 0.5 to 1 ug RNA with random hexamers. TCRdb processed the immunoSEQ multiplex PCR reads anew with MiXCR; each CDR3 protein has one entry. The sample has just over 150,000 distinct CDR3 sequences; less than 97% are singletons. The sequencing sample was made of CD8+ T cells from PBMCs. The chain employs TRBV25-1 and TRBJ2-3; D is possibly TRBD1 or TRBD2 (6 bases each). The receptor's source is a human donor with multiple sclerosis. Here the CDR3 reads CASSEYVGGYTDTQYF. The DNA of the CDR3 is TGTGCCAGCAGTGAATATGTAGGGGGGTACACAGATACGCAGTATTTT.